The subject of this entry is one TCR beta chain. Its antigen remains unidentified. Naive CD8 sequencing libraries were generated from approximately 20,000 to 1,000,000 sorted cells, with 10%, 30% or 50% RNA as input. Researchers sorted naive CD8 T cells as cells that were CD8+CD4-CCR7+CD45RA+. Previously described methods and listed TCR primers produced bulk TCR libraries. In TCRdb, the PCR reads were re-called with MiXCR into one record per CDR3 protein. This sample has hundreds of thousands of distinct CDR3 sequences; roughly 25% occur once, and the top ten carry 0.7% to 0.95%. This sample is part of a study of molecular identifiers for immune sequencing clone quantification. Whole-study findings and limits: Jurkat TCR RNA from one cell was spiked into fewer than 1.2 million naive cells, and it was reportedly detectable there.

This CDR3 spans 14 amino acids. Trimming cost V 0 bases and J 5 bases, with 10 bases left between them. Germline-derived CDR1 and CDR2 are DFQATT and SNEGSKA (reference sequence). Sequenced sample: naive CD8+ T cells from blood, with Jurkat cell RNA spiked in. Specified subset: FACS-sorted CD8+CD4-CCR7+CD45RA+ naive T cells. This sequence was found in a human donor in good health. Some libraries in this study had Jurkat cell RNA spiked in. The chain recombines TRBV20-1 with TRBJ2-2; D perhaps matches TRBD1 (5 bases). CDR3 in DNA: TGCAGTGCTAGAGATTGGGGCGAAACCGGGGAGCTGTTTTTT. This sequence encodes CSARDWGETGELFF.